This T cell receptor (beta chain) was sequenced for a study of identical twins. Germline trimming cut 3 bases from V and 2 bases from J; bases unmatched to any gene: 4. This CDR3 region has 13 residues. Germline values: CDR1 DFQATT, CDR2 SNEGSKA (reference sequence). TCRdb re-derived calls from the 5' RACE reads in MiXCR, one entry per CDR3 protein. The table lists some 1,600,000 distinct CDR3 sequences, 25% to 35% of them singletons. The specimen was cord blood. The rearrangement links TRBV20-1 to TRBJ2-7; 7 bases are shared with TRBD2. The TCR comes from a newborn girl in good health. The CDR3 DNA reads as TGCAGTGCTAGGCTAGCGGTTACCTACGAGCAGTACTTC. Residues: CSARLAVTYEQYF.